This T cell receptor (beta chain) comes out of a study of blood T cell repertoires in COVID-19. Study-wide context: COVID-19 samples, acute and convalescent, were from the United States, Italy and Spain. T cells, B-cell-depleted T cells, or PBMCs supplied cDNA or gDNA.

The germline V gene has CDR1 MGHDK and CDR2 SYGVNS. This CDR3 spans 15 amino acids. The J segment lost 6 bases and the V segment lost 4 bases, leaving 9 bases of the junction unmatched. In the authors' methods: Amplifying reference gene primers gave estimates of nucleated cell counts. The protocol was immunoSEQ multiplex PCR, while the TCRdb copy is restricted to in-frame clones and leaves out a portion. That table supplies the V and J calls and clone size; D and trimming were determined from the DNA. Among roughly 170,000 clones listed, roughly four fifths were seen once. This chain joins TRBV25-1 and TRBJ2-1; 7 positions match TRBD1. The receptor was isolated from a human donor in a cohort sampled during active COVID-19. Sequencing used peripheral blood. CDR3 amino acids: CASSVSGGYVNEQFF. The DNA of the CDR3 is TGTGCCAGCAGTGTTTCAGGGGGATATGTCAATGAGCAGTTCTTC.